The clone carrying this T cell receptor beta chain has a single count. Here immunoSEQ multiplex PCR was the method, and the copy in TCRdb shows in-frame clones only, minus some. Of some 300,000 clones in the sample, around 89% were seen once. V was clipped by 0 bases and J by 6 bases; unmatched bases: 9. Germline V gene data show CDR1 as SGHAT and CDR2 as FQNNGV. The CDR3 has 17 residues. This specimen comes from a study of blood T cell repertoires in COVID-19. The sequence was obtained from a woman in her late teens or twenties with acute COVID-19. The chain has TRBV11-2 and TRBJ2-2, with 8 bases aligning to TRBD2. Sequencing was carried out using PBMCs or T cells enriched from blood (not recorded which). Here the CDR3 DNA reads TGTGCCAGCAGCTTAGACGGGAGGGCCTTATGGTCCGGGGAGCTGTTTTTT. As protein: CASSLDGRALWSGELFF.